The 23 T cell receptor beta chains below all came from one sample that was sequenced in a study of T cell repertoires in aging, cancer and after chemotherapy. A mixed TRB-A/B primer pool amplified rearranged TRB by multiplex touch-down PCR. TCRdb passed the multiplex PCR reads through MiXCR, listing each CDR3 protein once. The sample lists 3,000 or so distinct CDR3 sequences, around a third seen once, with nearly 70% in the top ten. TCR beta rearrangements were amplified from peripheral blood genomic DNA. Input material: blood. The source of these receptors is a human donor with a solid tumor.

The chain joins TRBV12-3 or TRBV12-4 to TRBJ1-1, with TRBD1 as a possible D gene (5 bases). V was shortened by 3 bases and J by 1 base, with 9 bases between the two germline ends. The CDR3 runs 14 residues. CDR3 nucleotides: TGTGCCAGCAGTTTCAGGGTGGGGAACACTGAAGCTTTCTTT. Its translation is CASSFRVGNTEAFF.

The chain links TRBV6-2 or TRBV6-3 to TRBJ2-7; D gene uncertain. V was trimmed by 8 bases and J by 2 bases, leaving 7 bases between them. This CDR3 has 11 residues. Germline V gene lookup returns CDR1 MNHEY and CDR2 SVGEGT. CDR3 in amino acids: CASSNTYEQYF. DNA of the CDR3: TGTGCCAGCTCAAACACCTACGAGCAGTACTTC.

The rearrangement links TRBV13 to TRBJ1-1, with D unresolved. CDR3 length: 14 residues. Germline V CDR1 and CDR2: PRHDT, FYEKMQ (reference sequence). Trimming stripped 5 bases from V and 2 bases from J, with 12 bases between. The CDR3 loop reads CASSGEGENTEAFF. CDR3 sequence (DNA): TGTGCCAGCAGCGGGGAGGGTGAAAACACTGAAGCTTTCTTT.

This clonotype is deemed medium-sized. This chain links TRBV5-4 with TRBJ2-2, with a weak D call TRBD2 (6 bases). The V end was cut by 0 bases, the J end by 0 bases, with 9 bases between. Germline V gene sequence: CDR1 SGHNT, CDR2 YYREEE (reference sequence). CDR3 length: 16 amino acids. Here the CDR3 reads CASSLGGVANTGELFF. CDR3 DNA sequence: TGTGCCAGCAGCTTGGGCGGGGTAGCGAACACCGGGGAGCTGTTTTTT.

This chain joins TRBV12-3 or TRBV12-4 and TRBJ2-5; possible D gene TRBD1, 6 bases. Trimming removed 0 bases at V and 6 bases at J, with 11 bases between. The CDR3 is made up of 14 amino acids. The DNA for the CDR3 is TGTGCCAGCAGTTTAGCGGGGGCCCGGAAGACCCAGTACTTC. It is translated as CASSLAGARKTQYF.

This clonotype is medium-sized in the sample. The chain carries TRBV5-5 and TRBJ2-1; 7 bases are a match to TRBD1. The trim removed 4 bases at V and 15 bases at J, leaving 13 bases unmatched. This CDR3 spans 13 amino acids. The germline CDR1 and CDR2 sequences are SGHKS and YYEKEE (reference sequence). CDR3 bases: TGTGCCAGCAGCACCTCAGGGGGTTCGCGTGGGTTCTTC. Protein product: CASSTSGGSRGFF.

The rearrangement links TRBV12-3 or TRBV12-4 to TRBJ1-4, with D possibly matching TRBD1 (5 bases). The CDR3 extends over 13 amino acids. Trimming cost V 2 bases and J 8 bases, with 9 bases left between them. The CDR3 region has the DNA TGTGCCAGCAGTTTATACCGGGGCGAAAAACTGTTTTTT. This sequence encodes CASSLYRGEKLFF.

The CDR3 DNA reads TGTGCCAGCAGCTCGTCGGTGGCAGCCTCATACAATGAGCAGTTCTTC. Protein: CASSSSVAASYNEQFF. This chain connects TRBV5-4 to TRBJ2-1; D not resolved. The germline V gene has CDR1 SGHNT and CDR2 YYREEE (reference sequence). Trimming shortened V by 3 bases and J by 4 bases, and 17 bases separated the two germline ends. This CDR3 region has 16 residues.

The chain has TRBV12-3 or TRBV12-4 and TRBJ1-5, with 8 bases matching TRBD1. The V and J ends lost 6 bases and 2 bases, in that order; junction bases with no gene match: 6. The CDR3 is 15 residues long. The CDR3 sequence: CASSPRGRGNQPQHF. DNA for the CDR3: TGTGCCAGCAGCCCCAGGGGGCGAGGCAATCAGCCCCAGCATTTT.

This chain links TRBV18 with TRBJ1-5; no reliable D call. Germline V gene lookup returns CDR1 KGHSH and CDR2 LQKENI. CDR3 size: 18 residues. Trimming pared 5 bases from V and 0 bases from J, leaving 20 bases between. CDR3 loop: CASSRSVSGGDSNQPQHF. DNA for the CDR3: TGTGCCAGCTCAAGATCCGTGTCGGGCGGAGATAGCAATCAGCCCCAGCATTTT.

In regard to this clonotype: Being one base from a much bigger clone, this may be a read error. The gene calls are TRBV20-1 and TRBJ1-5; maybe TRBD1 (5 bases). The germline V gene encodes CDR1 DFQATT and CDR2 SNEGSKA (reference sequence). The CDR3 sequence is 14 residues long. The CDR3 nucleotides are TGCAGTGCTAGGCCCGGGACTTCCGTGAAGCCCCGGCATTTT. Residues: CSARPGTSVKPRHF.

This clonotype was counted between two and nine times. CDR3 region: CAYQPRYGYTF. CDR3 in DNA: TGTGCCTACCAGCCAAGGTATGGCTACACCTTC. The J gene is TRBJ1-2, the V gene TRBV30, with no clear D. Germline CDR1 reads GTSNPN; CDR2 reads SVGIG (reference sequence). V was shortened by 7 bases and J by 5 bases, with 11 bases between the two germline ends. The CDR3 runs to 11 residues.

The V and J genes are TRBV28 and TRBJ2-7; D may be TRBD2 (6 bases). The CDR3 extends over 16 amino acids. Trimming removed 7 bases from V and 1 base from J, with 20 bases in between. Germline lookup yields CDR1 MDHEN and CDR2 SYDVKM. CDR3 sequence: CASTYSQGGGSYEQYF. CDR3 in DNA: TGTGCCAGCACCTATAGCCAGGGTGGGGGGTCCTACGAGCAGTACTTC.

This clonotype was observed a few times. The V gene is TRBV18, the J gene TRBJ2-5; D is perhaps TRBD1 (6 bases). The germline gives CDR1 KGHSH, CDR2 LQKENI. The CDR3 has 14 residues. The V end lost 4 bases, the J end lost 1 base, and 10 bases lay between the germline ends. Written as DNA, the CDR3 is TGTGCCAGCTCACGGGACACTCTCCAAGAGACCCAGTACTTC. This translates into CASSRDTLQETQYF.

The chain recombines TRBV15 with TRBJ1-2; 9 bases map to TRBD1. From germline, CDR1 is LNHNV and CDR2 YYDKDF (reference sequence). The CDR3 consists of 17 residues. The V segment lost 0 bases and the J segment 4 bases; nucleotides outside the gene matches: 9. The CDR3 coding sequence is TGTGCCACCAGCAGAGATTTTTGGGGACAGGGATCCTATGGCTACACCTTC. As protein: CATSRDFWGQGSYGYTF.

The chain couples TRBV20-1 to TRBJ2-5; the D gene is possibly TRBD1 (6 bases). With 1 base removed from V and 2 bases from J, the gap between germline ends came to 11 bases. Germline CDR1 is DFQATT and CDR2 is SNEGSKA (reference sequence). The CDR3 runs 14 residues. CDR3 coding DNA: TGCAGTGCTAGAGTATGGGGGCGGCAAGAGACCCAGTACTTC. Translation gives CSARVWGRQETQYF.

This clonotype was seen more than once but under ten times. The CDR3 sequence: CASSMTRSALGRNTEAFF. The CDR3 DNA is TGTGCCAGTAGTATGACACGGAGTGCCCTCGGGAGGAACACTGAAGCTTTCTTT. The chain links TRBV19 to TRBJ1-1; D remains unclear. Per germline, CDR1 LNHDA and CDR2 SQIVND (reference sequence). The germline V and J ends were trimmed by 3 bases and 1 base, with 21 bases remaining between them. The CDR3 sequence is 18 residues long.

This clonotype was seen a handful of times. The chain has TRBV10-3 and TRBJ2-3; weak D call: TRBD1 (6 bases). Germline-derived CDR1 and CDR2 are ENHRY and SYGVKD. The V and J ends lost 3 bases and 6 bases respectively, with 16 bases between them. This CDR3 has 15 residues. CDR3 amino acids: CAISDTGRLDDTQYF. The CDR3 coding sequence is TGTGCCATCAGTGACACAGGGCGGCTCGATGATACGCAGTATTTT.

J is TRBJ2-7 and V is TRBV5-6; D is uncertain. V was shortened by 5 bases and J by 2 bases, with 11 bases between the two germline ends. The CDR3 has 13 residues. Germline assignment: CDR1 SGHDT and CDR2 YYEEEE. The chain's CDR3 is CASSVAGTYEQYF. Here the CDR3 DNA reads TGTGCCAGCAGTGTGGCAGGTACCTACGAGCAGTACTTC.

This clonotype was detected a few times. This chain joins TRBV5-6 and TRBJ2-7; 7 bases match TRBD1. The CDR3 runs to 16 residues. Germline V gene lookup returns CDR1 SGHDT and CDR2 YYEEEE. V shed 5 bases, J shed 0 bases, and the junction held 11 bases outside the gene matches. The CDR3, as DNA: TGTGCCAGCAGGGAAAGGGACAGCAAAATCTCCTACGAGCAGTACTTC. It encodes CASRERDSKISYEQYF.

The chain is built from TRBV6-2 or TRBV6-3 and TRBJ2-7; no clear D. Germline values: CDR1 MNHEY, CDR2 SVGEGT. The length of the CDR3 is 14 residues. The germline V and J ends were trimmed by 2 bases and 3 bases, with 11 bases remaining between them. The CDR3 protein is CASSYPPRYYEQYF. The CDR3 DNA reads TGTGCCAGCAGTTACCCACCACGCTACTACGAGCAGTACTTC.

This rearrangement joins TRBV6-2 or TRBV6-3 to TRBJ2-3, with TRBD2 matching over 15 bases. Trimming cost V 2 bases and J 7 bases; bases outside gene matches: 1. The CDR3 covers 15 residues. The germline CDR1 and CDR2 sequences are MNHEY and SVGEGT. The chain's CDR3 is CASSYGLAGGNTQYF. The CDR3 DNA is TGTGCCAGCAGTTACGGACTAGCGGGGGGGAATACGCAGTATTTT.

This rearrangement joins TRBV6-1 to TRBJ1-1, with 9 positions matching TRBD1. Losses at the gene ends were 9 bases for V and 1 base for J; bases not matched to a gene: 12. The germline gives CDR1 MNHNS, CDR2 SASEGT. This CDR3 contains 16 residues. The CDR3 nucleotides are TGTGCCAGTTCCGGGACAGGGTCATTTCGGAACACTGAAGCTTTCTTT. It translates to CASSGTGSFRNTEAFF.